Listed here are 7 T cell receptor beta chains from one sample, sequenced in a study of patients and donors after allogeneic stem cell transplantation. TCRdb reprocessed the RT-PCR reads with MiXCR, giving one entry per CDR3 protein. The table lists 150,000 to 200,000 distinct CDR3 sequences, 30% of them singletons. Sequenced sample: blood, either unsorted or a sorted T cell fraction (not recorded which). These receptors came from a human donor who was either an allogeneic HSCT recipient or a stem cell or donor lymphocyte infusion donor (not recorded which). It is not recorded whose cells these are; they may come from a transplant donor.

The chain has TRBV5-6 and TRBJ2-7; D gene ambiguous. Germline CDR1 is SGHDT and CDR2 is YYEEEE. The CDR3 has 15 amino acids. Trimming took off 4 bases at V and 0 bases at J, with 14 bases between the two ends. The DNA for the CDR3 is TGTGCCAGCAGCCGCTTTTTCTCGAGCTCCTACGAGCAGTACTTC. Encoded protein: CASSRFFSSSYEQYF.

CDR3 nucleotide sequence: TGTGCCAGCAGCCCTTTTGCAGCTTGGTCCAAAAACATTCAGTACTTC. Residues: CASSPFAAWSKNIQYF. V usage is TRBV7-6 and J usage is TRBJ2-4; D not certain. This CDR3 is built from 16 residues. Germline V gives CDR1 SGHVS, CDR2 FNYEAQ. The V end was cut by 5 bases, the J end by 2 bases, with 16 bases between.

The chain carries TRBV5-1 and TRBJ2-1, with 7 bases fitting TRBD2. The CDR3 covers 15 residues. The ends lost 1 base at V and 8 bases at J; junction bases unmatched: 9. The germline CDR1 and CDR2 sequences are SGHRS and YFSETQ. CDR3 sequence (DNA): TGCGCCAGCAGCTTGTTACAAGCGGGAATCTATGAGCAGTTCTTC. Translated, it gives CASSLLQAGIYEQFF. Drawing the rest from reference TRBV5-1 and TRBJ2-1, the complete variable domain is KAGVTQTPRYLIKTRGQQVTLSCSPISGHRSVSWYQQTPGQGLQFLFEYFSETQRNKGNFPGRFSGRQFSNSRSEMNVSTLELGDSALYLCASSLLQAGIYEQFFGPGTRLTVL.

This clonotype was seen a few times. The chain recombines TRBV6-5 with TRBJ2-1; the match to TRBD1 covers 9 bases. V lost 2 bases, J lost 5 bases, and 4 bases stayed unmatched. CDR1 and CDR2 (germline): MNHEY, SVGAGI. The CDR3 runs to 15 residues. The CDR3 coding sequence is TGTGCCAGCAGTTACCCCGGACAGGGGAACAATGAGCAGTTCTTC. This sequence encodes CASSYPGQGNNEQFF.

This clonotype was recorded a few times. V and J are TRBV19 and TRBJ1-5; D remains unclear. Germline CDR1 and CDR2: LNHDA and SQIVND (reference sequence). The V and J ends lost 0 bases and 4 bases respectively, with 16 bases between them. This CDR3 has 17 residues. The CDR3 coding sequence is TGTGCCAGTAGTATAGAACAAGGCGGCATAAGAAATCAGCCCCAGCATTTT. Protein product: CASSIEQGGIRNQPQHF.

The V and J genes are TRBV7-3 and TRBJ2-3; no clear D. The V gene lost 0 bases and the J gene lost 2 bases, with 6 bases spanning the gap. The germline V gene encodes CDR1 SGHTA and CDR2 FQGTGA. The CDR3 sequence is 14 residues long. The CDR3 coding sequence is TGTGCCAGCAGCTTAACGGGCCCCACAGATACGCAGTATTTT. Translation gives CASSLTGPTDTQYF.

The rearrangement links TRBV20-1 to TRBJ2-7; possibly TRBD1 for D (5 bases). V was clipped by 1 base and J by 7 bases, with 11 bases between them. CDR3 length equals 12 residues. CDR1 DFQATT and CDR2 SNEGSKA come from the germline V gene (reference sequence). CDR3 in DNA: TGCAGTGCTAGAGCTACAGGCTTGGAGCAGTACTTC. Amino acid sequence: CSARATGLEQYF.